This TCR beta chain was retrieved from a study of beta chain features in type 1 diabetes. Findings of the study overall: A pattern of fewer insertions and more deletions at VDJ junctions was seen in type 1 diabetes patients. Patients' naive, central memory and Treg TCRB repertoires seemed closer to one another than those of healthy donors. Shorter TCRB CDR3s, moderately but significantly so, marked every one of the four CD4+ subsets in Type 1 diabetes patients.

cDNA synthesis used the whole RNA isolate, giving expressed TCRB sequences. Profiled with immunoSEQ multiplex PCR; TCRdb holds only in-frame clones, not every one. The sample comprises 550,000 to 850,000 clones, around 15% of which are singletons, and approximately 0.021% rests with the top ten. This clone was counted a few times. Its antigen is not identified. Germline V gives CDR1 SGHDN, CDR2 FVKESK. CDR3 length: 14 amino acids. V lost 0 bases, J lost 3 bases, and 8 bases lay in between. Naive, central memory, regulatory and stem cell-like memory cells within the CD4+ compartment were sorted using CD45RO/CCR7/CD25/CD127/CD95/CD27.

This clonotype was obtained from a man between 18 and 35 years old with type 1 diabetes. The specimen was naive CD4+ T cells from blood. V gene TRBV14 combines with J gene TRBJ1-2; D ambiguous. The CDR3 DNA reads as TGTGCCAGCAGCCAAGAAGGGAGACACTATGGCTACACCTTC. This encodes CASSQEGRHYGYTF.